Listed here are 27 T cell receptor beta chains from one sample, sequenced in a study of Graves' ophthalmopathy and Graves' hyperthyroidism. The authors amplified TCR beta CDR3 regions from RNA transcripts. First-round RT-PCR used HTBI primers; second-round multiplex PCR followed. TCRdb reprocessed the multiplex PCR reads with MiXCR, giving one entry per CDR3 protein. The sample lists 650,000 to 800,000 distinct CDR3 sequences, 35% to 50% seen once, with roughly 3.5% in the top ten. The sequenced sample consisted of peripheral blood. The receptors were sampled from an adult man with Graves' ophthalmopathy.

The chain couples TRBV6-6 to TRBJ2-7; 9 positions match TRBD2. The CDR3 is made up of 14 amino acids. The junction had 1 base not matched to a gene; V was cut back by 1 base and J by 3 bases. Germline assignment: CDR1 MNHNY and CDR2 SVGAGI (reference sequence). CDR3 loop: CASSYLAGDYEQYF. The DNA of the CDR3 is TGTGCCAGCAGTTACTTAGCGGGGGACTACGAGCAGTACTTC.

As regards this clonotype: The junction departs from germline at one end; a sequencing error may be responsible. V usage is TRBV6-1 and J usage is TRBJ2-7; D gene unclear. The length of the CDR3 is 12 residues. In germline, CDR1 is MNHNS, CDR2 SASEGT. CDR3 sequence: CASNEAYDEQHF. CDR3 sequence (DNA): TGTGCCAGCAATGAGGCGTATGACGAGCAGCACTTC.

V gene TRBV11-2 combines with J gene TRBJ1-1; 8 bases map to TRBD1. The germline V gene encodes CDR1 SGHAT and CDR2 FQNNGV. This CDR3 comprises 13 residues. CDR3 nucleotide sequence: TGTGCTAGACAGGGGAGTCCGAACACTGAAGCTTTCTTT. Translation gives CARQGSPNTEAFF. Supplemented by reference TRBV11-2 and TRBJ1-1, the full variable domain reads EAGVAQSPRYKIIEKRQSVAFWCNPISGHATLYWYQQILGQGPKLLIQFQNNGVVDDSQLPKDRFSAERLKGVDSTLKIQPAKLEDSAVYLCARQGSPNTEAFFGQGTRLTVV.

The CDR3 sequence: CATSDPVTSGNEQFF. The CDR3 DNA reads TGTGCCACCAGTGATCCCGTTACTAGCGGGAATGAGCAGTTCTTC. The gene calls are TRBV24-1 and TRBJ2-1; 9 nucleotides agree with TRBD2. The CDR3 is 15 amino acids. From germline, CDR1 is KGHDR and CDR2 SFDVKD. With 3 bases clipped from V and 7 bases from J, the junction kept 6 bases outside the gene matches.

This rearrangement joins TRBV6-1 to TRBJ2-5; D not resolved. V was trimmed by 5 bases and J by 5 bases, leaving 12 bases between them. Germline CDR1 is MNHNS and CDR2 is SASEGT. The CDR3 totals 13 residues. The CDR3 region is CASSPAHLETQYF. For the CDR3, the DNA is TGTGCCAGCAGTCCTGCCCATTTGGAGACCCAGTACTTC.

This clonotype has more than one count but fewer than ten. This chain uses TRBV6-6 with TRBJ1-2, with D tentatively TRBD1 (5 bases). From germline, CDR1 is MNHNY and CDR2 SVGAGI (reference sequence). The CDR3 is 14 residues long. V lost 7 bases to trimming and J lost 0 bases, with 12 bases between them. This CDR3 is CASTNRDSNYGYTF. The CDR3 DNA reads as TGTGCCAGCACTAACCGGGACTCTAACTATGGCTACACCTTC.

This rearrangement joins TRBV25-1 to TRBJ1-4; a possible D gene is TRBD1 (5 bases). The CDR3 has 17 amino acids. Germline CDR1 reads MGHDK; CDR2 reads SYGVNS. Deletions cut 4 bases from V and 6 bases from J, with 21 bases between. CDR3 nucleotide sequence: TGTGCCAGCAGTGCCGGGACTGGGAATCAGCCCGATGAAAAACTGTTTTTT. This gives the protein CASSAGTGNQPDEKLFF. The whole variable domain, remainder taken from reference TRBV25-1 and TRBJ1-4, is EADIYQTPRYLVIGTGKKITLECSQTMGHDKMYWYQQDPGMELHLIHYSYGVNSTEKGDLSSESTVSRIRTEHFPLTLESARPSHTSQYLCASSAGTGNQPDEKLFFGSGTQLSVL.

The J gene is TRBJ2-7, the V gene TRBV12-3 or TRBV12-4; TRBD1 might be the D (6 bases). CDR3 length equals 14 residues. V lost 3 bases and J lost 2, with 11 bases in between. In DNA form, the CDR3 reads TGTGCCAGCAGTTTGGGGGCCCTAGCCTACGAGCAGTACTTC. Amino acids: CASSLGALAYEQYF.

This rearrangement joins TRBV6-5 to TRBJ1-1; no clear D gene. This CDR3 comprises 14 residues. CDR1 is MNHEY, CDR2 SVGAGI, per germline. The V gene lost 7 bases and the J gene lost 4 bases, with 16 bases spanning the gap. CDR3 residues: CASIVSPWGTEAFF. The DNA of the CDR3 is TGTGCCAGCATTGTATCCCCTTGGGGCACTGAAGCTTTCTTT.

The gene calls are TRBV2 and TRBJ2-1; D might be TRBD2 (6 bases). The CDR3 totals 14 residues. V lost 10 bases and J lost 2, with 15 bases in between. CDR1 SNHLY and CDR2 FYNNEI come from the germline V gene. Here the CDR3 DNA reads TGTGCCACCCCGGGAGCGAGCCCCTACAATGAGCAGTTCTTC. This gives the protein CATPGASPYNEQFF.

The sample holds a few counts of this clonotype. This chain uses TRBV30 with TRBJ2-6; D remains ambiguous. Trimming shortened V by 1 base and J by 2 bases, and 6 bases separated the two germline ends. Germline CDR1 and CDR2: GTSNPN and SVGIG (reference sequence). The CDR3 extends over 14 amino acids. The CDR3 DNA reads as TGTGCCTGGAGTGAAGCGCCTGGGGCCAACGTCCTGACTTTC. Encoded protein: CAWSEAPGANVLTF.

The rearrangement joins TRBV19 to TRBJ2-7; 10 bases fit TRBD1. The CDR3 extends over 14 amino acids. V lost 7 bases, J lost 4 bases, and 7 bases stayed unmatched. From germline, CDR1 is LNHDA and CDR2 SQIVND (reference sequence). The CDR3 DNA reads TGTGCCAGTACAGGGACAGGGGACTCTTACGAGCAGTACTTC. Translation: CASTGTGDSYEQYF.

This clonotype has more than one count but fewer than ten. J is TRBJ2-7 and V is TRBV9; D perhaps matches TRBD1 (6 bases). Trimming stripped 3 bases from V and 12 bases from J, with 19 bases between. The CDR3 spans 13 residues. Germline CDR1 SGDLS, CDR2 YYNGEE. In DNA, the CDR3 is TGTGCCAGCAGCGCAACGCTCACAGGGTACCCGTACTTC. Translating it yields CASSATLTGYPYF.

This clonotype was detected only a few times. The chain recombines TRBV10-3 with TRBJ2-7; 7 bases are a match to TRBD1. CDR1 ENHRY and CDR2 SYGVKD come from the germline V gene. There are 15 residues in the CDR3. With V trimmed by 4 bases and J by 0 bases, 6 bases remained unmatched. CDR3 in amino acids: CAISGTGDSSYEQYF. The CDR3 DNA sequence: TGTGCCATCAGTGGGACAGGCGACTCCTCCTACGAGCAGTACTTC.

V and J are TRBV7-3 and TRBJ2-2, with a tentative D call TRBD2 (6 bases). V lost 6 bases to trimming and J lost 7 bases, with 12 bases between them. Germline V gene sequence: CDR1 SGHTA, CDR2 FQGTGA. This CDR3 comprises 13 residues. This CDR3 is CASSPQTSGELFF. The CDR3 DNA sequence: TGTGCCAGCAGTCCCCAGACTAGCGGGGAGCTGTTTTTT.

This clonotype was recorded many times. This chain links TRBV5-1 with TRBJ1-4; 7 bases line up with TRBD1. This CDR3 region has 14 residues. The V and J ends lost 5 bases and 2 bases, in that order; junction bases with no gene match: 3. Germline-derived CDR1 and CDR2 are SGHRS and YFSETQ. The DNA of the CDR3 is TGCGCCAGCAGTAAAGGGGGCACTAATGAAAAACTGTTTTTT. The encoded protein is CASSKGGTNEKLFF.

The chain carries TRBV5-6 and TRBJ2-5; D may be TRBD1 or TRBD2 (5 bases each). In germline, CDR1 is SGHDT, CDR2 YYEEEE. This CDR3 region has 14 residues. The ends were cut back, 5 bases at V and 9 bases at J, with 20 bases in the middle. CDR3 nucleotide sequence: TGTGCCAGCAGTCGGTATCAGGGAGATCAGCCCCAGTACTTC. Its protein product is CASSRYQGDQPQYF.

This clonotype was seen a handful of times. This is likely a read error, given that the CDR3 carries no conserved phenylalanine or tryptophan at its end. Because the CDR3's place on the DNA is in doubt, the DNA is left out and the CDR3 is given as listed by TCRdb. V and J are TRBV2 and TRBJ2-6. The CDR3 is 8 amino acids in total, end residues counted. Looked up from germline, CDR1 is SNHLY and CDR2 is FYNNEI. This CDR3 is CASSGGTS.

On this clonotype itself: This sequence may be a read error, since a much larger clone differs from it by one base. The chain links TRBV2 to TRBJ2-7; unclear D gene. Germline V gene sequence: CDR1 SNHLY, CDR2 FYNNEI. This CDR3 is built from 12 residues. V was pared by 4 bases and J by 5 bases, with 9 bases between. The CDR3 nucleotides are TGTGCCAGCAGTGGGAGCCTAAACGAGCAGTACTTC. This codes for CASSGSLNEQYF.

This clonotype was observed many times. As DNA, the CDR3 is TGTGCCAGCAGTGAAGGCCGACAGGGTCGTGCTGAAGCTTTCTTT. It yields the protein CASSEGRQGRAEAFF. The chain carries TRBV2 and TRBJ1-1, with TRBD1 identical over 7 bases. This CDR3 region has 15 residues. Germline V lookup: CDR1 SNHLY, CDR2 FYNNEI. Unmatched junction bases numbered 8, after V lost 1 base and J lost 6 bases.

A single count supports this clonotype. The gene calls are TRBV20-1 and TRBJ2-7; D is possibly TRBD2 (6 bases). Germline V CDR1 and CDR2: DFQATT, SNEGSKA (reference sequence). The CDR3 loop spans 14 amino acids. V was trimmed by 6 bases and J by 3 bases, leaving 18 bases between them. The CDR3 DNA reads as TGCAGTGCCAGTAGTATAGGAGGGATCTACGAGCAGTACTTC. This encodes CSASSIGGIYEQYF.

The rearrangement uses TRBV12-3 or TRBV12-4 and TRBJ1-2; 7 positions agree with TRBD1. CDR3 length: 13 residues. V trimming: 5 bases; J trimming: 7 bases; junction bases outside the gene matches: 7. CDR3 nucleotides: TGTGCCAGCAGTGCGGACAGGAAGGGTGGCTACACCTTC. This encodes CASSADRKGGYTF.

The CDR3 sequence: CASSRAEGQGYGYTF. CDR3 DNA sequence: TGTGCCAGCAGTAGAGCTGAGGGACAGGGCTATGGCTACACCTTC. The rearrangement links TRBV6-5 to TRBJ1-2; 9 bases match TRBD1. After removal of 5 bases from V and 4 bases from J, the junction contained 8 bases not matched to a gene. Germline CDR1 and CDR2: MNHEY and SVGAGI. The CDR3 consists of 15 residues.

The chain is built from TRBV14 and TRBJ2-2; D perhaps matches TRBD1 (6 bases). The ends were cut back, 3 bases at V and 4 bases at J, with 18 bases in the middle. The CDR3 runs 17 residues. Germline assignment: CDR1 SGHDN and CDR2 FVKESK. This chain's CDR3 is CASSQRVDSVFTGELFF. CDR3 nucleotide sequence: TGTGCCAGCAGCCAGAGGGTGGACAGTGTTTTCACCGGGGAGCTGTTTTTT.

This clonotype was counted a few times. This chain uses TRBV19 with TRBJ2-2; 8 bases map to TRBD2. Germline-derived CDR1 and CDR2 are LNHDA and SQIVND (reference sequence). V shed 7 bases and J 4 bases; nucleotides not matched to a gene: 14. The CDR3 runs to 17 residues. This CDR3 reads CASTEFPGGTSTGELFF. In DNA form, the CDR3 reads TGTGCCAGTACGGAATTTCCGGGGGGGACTTCCACCGGGGAGCTGTTTTTT. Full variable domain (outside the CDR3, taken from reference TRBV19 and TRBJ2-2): DGGITQSPKYLFRKEGQNVTLSCEQNLNHDAMYWYRQDPGQGLRLIYYSQIVNDFQKGDIAEGYSVSREKKESFPLTVTSAQKNPTAFYLCASTEFPGGTSTGELFFGEGSRLTVL.

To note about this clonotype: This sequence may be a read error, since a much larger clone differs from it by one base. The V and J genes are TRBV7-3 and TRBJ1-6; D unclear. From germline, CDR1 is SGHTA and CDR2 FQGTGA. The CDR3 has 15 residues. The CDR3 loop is CAGSLWVSYNSPLHF. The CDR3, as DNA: TGTGCCGGCAGCTTATGGGTTTCCTATAATTCACCCCTCCACTTT.

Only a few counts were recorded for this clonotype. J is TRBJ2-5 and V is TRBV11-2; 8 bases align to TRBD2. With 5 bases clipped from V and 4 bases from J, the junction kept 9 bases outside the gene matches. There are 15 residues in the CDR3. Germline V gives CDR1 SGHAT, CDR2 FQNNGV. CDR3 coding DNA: TGTGCCAGCAGCCCTACTAATAGCGGGGTAGAGACCCAGTACTTC. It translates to CASSPTNSGVETQYF.